A single sample is the source of the 12 T cell receptor beta chains below, sequenced in a study of T cell changes during pregnancy in multiple sclerosis. The data were produced by immunoSEQ multiplex PCR, yet TCRdb's version contains in-frame clones alone and is incomplete. Of about 38,000 clones in the sample, about 90% were seen once. The source was CD8+ T cells from peripheral blood mononuclear cells, collected after pregnancy. Every receptor here comes from a female donor with multiple sclerosis, enrolled in a pregnancy study.

This chain connects TRBV27 to TRBJ1-1, with 11 bases identical to TRBD1. The CDR3 sequence is 15 residues long. J lost 3 bases, V lost 9 bases, and 9 bases had no gene match. CDR1 is MNHEY, CDR2 SMNVEV, per germline (reference sequence). The CDR3 DNA follows: TGTGCCAGTAACCCAAGGGACAGGGGGGACACTGAAGCTTTCTTT. It yields the protein CASNPRDRGDTEAFF.

The chain employs TRBV5-4 and TRBJ2-3, with D perhaps TRBD2 (5 bases). This CDR3 is built from 16 residues. Trimming took off 3 bases at V and 4 bases at J, with 18 bases between the two ends. CDR1 is SGHNT, CDR2 YYREEE, per germline (reference sequence). CDR3 in DNA: TGTGCCAGCAGCTCGGAGGCTGGGGTTTCTGCAGATACGCAGTATTTT. Translating it yields CASSSEAGVSADTQYF.

On this clone itself: This same CDR3 is encoded by further DNA sequences in the sample. The rearrangement uses TRBV9 and TRBJ1-1; D is undetermined. This CDR3 is built from 13 residues. With 2 bases removed from V and 2 bases from J, the gap between germline ends came to 7 bases. Germline V gives CDR1 SGDLS, CDR2 YYNGEE. The CDR3 is CASSVTVNTEAFF. In DNA form, the CDR3 reads TGTGCCAGCAGCGTTACAGTCAACACTGAAGCTTTCTTT.

This clone turned up a few times. This sequence joins TRBV5-1 and TRBJ2-1; 9 bases are shared with TRBD2. The germline V gene has CDR1 SGHRS and CDR2 YFSETQ. The trim removed 0 bases at V and 8 bases at J, leaving 6 bases unmatched. This CDR3 region has 15 residues. CDR3 DNA sequence: TGCGCCAGCAGCTTGGTAGCTAGCGGGATCGATGAGCAGTTCTTC. This gives the protein CASSLVASGIDEQFF. The whole variable domain, remainder taken from reference TRBV5-1 and TRBJ2-1, is KAGVTQTPRYLIKTRGQQVTLSCSPISGHRSVSWYQQTPGQGLQFLFEYFSETQRNKGNFPGRFSGRQFSNSRSEMNVSTLELGDSALYLCASSLVASGIDEQFFGPGTRLTVL.

The chain uses TRBV27 and TRBJ1-4, with no clear D. CDR3 length equals 15 residues. V was trimmed by 5 bases and J by 4 bases, leaving 14 bases between them. Germline assignment: CDR1 MNHEY and CDR2 SMNVEV (reference sequence). The CDR3: CASSPIGRDNEKLFF. The CDR3 nucleotides read TGTGCCAGCAGTCCAATCGGGAGGGATAATGAAAAACTGTTTTTT. Supplemented by reference TRBV27 and TRBJ1-4, the full variable domain reads EAQVTQNPRYLITVTGKKLTVTCSQNMNHEYMSWYRQDPGLGLRQIYYSMNVEVTDKGDVPEGYKVSRKEKRNFPLILESPSPNQTSLYFCASSPIGRDNEKLFFGSGTQLSVL.

This chain uses TRBV14 with TRBJ1-3; no definite D call. Deletions cut 1 base from V and 0 bases from J, with 10 bases between. Germline values: CDR1 SGHDN, CDR2 FVKESK. This CDR3 comprises 16 residues. DNA for the CDR3: TGTGCCAGCAGCCAAGTTCTGAAACTCTCTGGAAACACCATATATTTT. Translating it yields CASSQVLKLSGNTIYF.

The chain is built from TRBV7-6 and TRBJ2-7, with D possibly matching TRBD1 (6 bases). Deletions cut 5 bases from V and 5 bases from J, with 19 bases between. The CDR3 runs 15 residues. Germline CDR1 reads SGHVS; CDR2 reads FNYEAQ. The CDR3: CASSPHLNREHEQYF. CDR3 nucleotide sequence: TGTGCCAGCAGCCCCCATCTAAACAGGGAGCACGAGCAGTACTTC.

The sample holds a few counts of this clone. V usage is TRBV10-3 and J usage is TRBJ1-2; possibly TRBD1 for D (6 bases). The CDR3 sequence is 12 residues long. The germline CDR1 and CDR2 sequences are ENHRY and SYGVKD. With 4 bases removed from V and 6 bases from J, the gap between germline ends came to 9 bases. In DNA form, the CDR3 reads TGTGCCATCAGTGTGTCAGGGGATGGCTACACCTTC. Translating it yields CAISVSGDGYTF.

This clone was recorded once. The V and J genes are TRBV11-3 and TRBJ2-1; TRBD2 aligns across 9 bases. V was clipped by 4 bases and J by 6 bases; unmatched bases: 7. Germline assignment: CDR1 SGHNT and CDR2 YENEEA. This CDR3 region has 15 residues. The CDR3 protein is CASSSSGTAPNEQFF. As DNA, the CDR3 is TGTGCCAGCAGCTCTAGCGGGACCGCCCCCAATGAGCAGTTCTTC.

The chain joins TRBV19 to TRBJ2-1; TRBD1 is a possible D gene (6 bases). V lost 4 bases and J lost 0, with 16 bases in between. Germline CDR1 LNHDA, CDR2 SQIVND (reference sequence). The CDR3 is 17 residues long. In nucleotides, the CDR3 is TGTGCCAGTAGTACCGCTACAGGGCGGACCTCCTACAATGAGCAGTTCTTC. Its translation: CASSTATGRTSYNEQFF.

This clone was picked up many times. The V gene is TRBV5-1, the J gene TRBJ2-5; tentatively, D is TRBD1 (6 bases). Trimming took 3 bases from V and 0 from J, leaving 15 bases between them. Germline lookup yields CDR1 SGHRS and CDR2 YFSETQ. The CDR3 length is 16 residues. The CDR3 bases are TGCGCCAGCAGCTGGACAGTTTCCGAGTACCAAGAGACCCAGTACTTC. It encodes CASSWTVSEYQETQYF.

This rearrangement joins TRBV9 to TRBJ2-7; tentative D call: TRBD2 (5 bases). The germline V gene has CDR1 SGDLS and CDR2 YYNGEE. This CDR3 region has 15 residues. V shed 3 bases and J shed 0 bases, with 13 bases lying between them. CDR3 nucleotide sequence: TGTGCCAGCAGCGCCGGAGCTAGCTACTCCTACGAGCAGTACTTC. It translates to CASSAGASYSYEQYF.